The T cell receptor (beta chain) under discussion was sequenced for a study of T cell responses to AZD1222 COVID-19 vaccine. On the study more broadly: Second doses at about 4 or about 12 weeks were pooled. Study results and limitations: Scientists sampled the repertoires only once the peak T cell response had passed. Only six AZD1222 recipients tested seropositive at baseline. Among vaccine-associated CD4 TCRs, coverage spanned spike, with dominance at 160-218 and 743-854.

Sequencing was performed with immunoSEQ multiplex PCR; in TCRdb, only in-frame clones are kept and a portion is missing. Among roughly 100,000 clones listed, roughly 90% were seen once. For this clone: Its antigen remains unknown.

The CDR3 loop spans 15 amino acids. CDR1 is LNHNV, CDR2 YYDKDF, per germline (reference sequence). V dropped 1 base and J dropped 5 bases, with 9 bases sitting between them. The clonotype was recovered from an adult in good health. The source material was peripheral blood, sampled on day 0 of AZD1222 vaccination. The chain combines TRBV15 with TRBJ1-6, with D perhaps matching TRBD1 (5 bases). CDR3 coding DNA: TGTGCCACCAGCAGAGCTGCAGGGAATAATTCACCCCTCCACTTT. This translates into CATSRAAGNNSPLHF.